The T cell receptor (beta chain) under discussion was sequenced for a study of shared clonotypes between healthy human individuals. The CDR3 sequence is 15 residues long. The germline gives CDR1 SGHTA, CDR2 FQGNSA. With 1 base removed from V and 2 bases from J, the gap between germline ends came to 12 bases. This clone appeared a single time. Its antigen is undetermined. Study-level findings and limits: With a few donors compared, 4% to 5% of naive CD4 clonotypes were shared.

Assay: immunoSEQ multiplex PCR; the TCRdb copy retains only in-frame clones and omits some. The table has around 1.1 million clones, approximately 80% seen once. The sample comprised memory CD4+ T cells from PBMCs. Subset of the sample: CD45RA-negative fraction. This clonotype originated in a man younger than 35 in good health. Some clones in this sample may be carry-over from other donors' samples. The genes are TRBV7-2 and TRBJ2-7; D not resolved. CDR3 amino acids: CASSLGGPLTYEQYF. The CDR3 DNA reads TGTGCCAGCAGCTTAGGAGGTCCCCTAACCTACGAGCAGTACTTC.